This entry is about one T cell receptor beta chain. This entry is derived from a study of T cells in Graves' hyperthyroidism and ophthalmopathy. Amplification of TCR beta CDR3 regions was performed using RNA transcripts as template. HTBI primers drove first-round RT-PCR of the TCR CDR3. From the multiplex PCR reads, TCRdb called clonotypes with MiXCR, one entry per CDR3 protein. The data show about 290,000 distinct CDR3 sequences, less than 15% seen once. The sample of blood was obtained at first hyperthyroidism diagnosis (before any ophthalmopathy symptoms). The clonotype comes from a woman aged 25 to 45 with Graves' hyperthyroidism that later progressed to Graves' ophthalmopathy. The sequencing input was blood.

In nucleotides, the CDR3 is TGCGCCAGCAGCCAAGGGGTTGGGGCAGCATACATGAACACTGAAGCTTTCTTT. Its translation is CASSQGVGAAYMNTEAFF. J is TRBJ1-1 and V is TRBV4-3, with TRBD1 as a possible D gene (5 bases). Germline-derived CDR1 and CDR2 are LGHNA and YSLEER. The CDR3 totals 18 residues. The germline V and J ends were trimmed by 1 base and 0 bases, with 18 bases remaining between them.